Here is one T cell receptor beta chain with its context. The antigen it recognizes is unknown. Base qualities are not provided; no much larger clone lies one nucleotide away. The record originates from a study of CD8+ T cells in alopecia areata (dated by TCRdb to 2016 to 2019). Study-wide context: Treated patients were enrolled in an open-label pilot trial of oral tofacitinib at 5 to 10 mg twice daily for moderate-to-severe alopecia areata. Tofacitinib was administered for 6 to 18 months, and 6 months of follow-up off drug were then conducted to assess delayed response and recurrence. In treated patients, disease severity was measured using the SALT score, which gives the percentage of scalp surface area affected. High-throughput TCRbeta sequencing was used to examine T cell clonal expansion in alopecia areata in both the C3H/HeJ mouse model and human patients. In humans, TCRbeta sequencing was performed on scalp tissue and on sorted CD4+ and CD8+ peripheral blood T cells from healthy controls and from patients with patchy or totalis/universalis alopecia areata. Patients on tofacitinib were biopsied at baseline and after 4 and 24 weeks of treatment, and several of the patients also had a later scalp biopsy. Clonality in the scalp was compared among normal scalp (n=4), patchy alopecia areata scalp (n=8), and alopecia totalis/universalis scalp (n=8). RNA came from the PAXgene miRNA kit for fixed scalp, the miRNeasy kit for PBMCs, and the RNeasy kit for mouse skin. immunoSEQ multiplex PCR using 35 Vbeta forward primers and 13 Jbeta reverse primers was used to amplify TCRbeta CDR3 regions. The investigation overall reported the following: Lesional scalp, especially in alopecia totalis/universalis, showed higher clonality and more expanded CD8+ clones than normal scalp, suggesting antigenic drive. Scalp clonality and the number of expanded CD8+ clones among the top 100 scalp clones were significantly decreased by tofacitinib. Because the treated cohort was small and included a single nonresponder, larger studies are needed to assess links between baseline CD8+ expansion and response. During tofacitinib treatment, many expanded lesional clones remained in scalp and blood, and this persistence may partly explain relapse after treatment is stopped. Shared TCR sequences between patients were less evident than in mice, which may be partly attributable to HLA diversity in the patient population. Unlike mouse skin, where gammadelta T cells dominate, normal human skin contains resident alphabeta T cells that get sequenced too, which complicates analysis of the scalp TCR repertoire.

The library was obtained by the immunoSEQ multiplex PCR assay. To provide template for TCR sequencing, every sample had RNA extracted and reverse transcribed into cDNA. First-strand cDNA was synthesized using SuperScript III with a 2:1 mix of oligo-dT and random hexamers. A synthetic immune receptor repertoire was used to measure amplification bias, and any remaining bias was corrected computationally. In the paper's pipeline: After raw reads were preprocessed to remove errors, the CDR3 was defined following IMGT conventions as running from the conserved cysteine to phenylalanine. Clonality was computed as 1 minus the Shannon entropy, with the entropy normalized by log2 of the number of productive unique TCRs. Whether scalp clones were CD4 or CD8 was inferred by matching scalp TCRbeta sequences against CD4 and CD8 repertoires sorted from blood. As stored in TCRdb, this immuneACCESS dataset retains in-frame rearrangements with V and J assigned. A fraction of the clones does not appear; measured against another copy, unresolved V genes explain less than half of the discrepancy, and the remainder lacks a known reason. V, J and clone size are taken as reported in that table, and D and trimming were inferred from the DNA itself. This sample lists approximately 280,000 clones; more than 45% were detected once. In total, the top ten clones hold approximately 2% of the sample.

The CDR3 has 15 amino acids, counting the end cysteine and phenylalanine. CDR3 DNA only is kept here, 45 bases in frame from base 1. Per the germline V gene, MGHRA is the CDR1 and YSYEKL is the CDR2. V is reduced by 4 bases and J by 0 bases, leaving a spacing of 12 bases between them. Sample time point, as interpreted from the label and publication: roughly 24 weeks on oral tofacitinib. What the treatment or condition label conveys for this sample: oral pan-JAK inhibitor, 5-10 mg twice daily. Peripheral blood and lesional scalp punch biopsies were obtained from patients with alopecia areata. PBMCs were isolated by density centrifugation and stained for CD3, CD4 and CD8, after which CD4+ and CD8+ T cells were sorted on a FACSAria.

The rearrangement combines TRBV4-1 with TRBJ2-5; the D gene is perhaps TRBD1 or TRBD2, each of them matching over 5 bases. The source material was CD4+ T cells sorted from blood, sampled at week 24, from a patient treated with tofacitinib. The TCR sequence derives from a human donor with alopecia areata. CDR3 protein: CASSPRDGNQETQYF. Here is the DNA: TGCGCCAGCAGCCCCCGGGACGGAAACCAAGAGACCCAGTACTTC.